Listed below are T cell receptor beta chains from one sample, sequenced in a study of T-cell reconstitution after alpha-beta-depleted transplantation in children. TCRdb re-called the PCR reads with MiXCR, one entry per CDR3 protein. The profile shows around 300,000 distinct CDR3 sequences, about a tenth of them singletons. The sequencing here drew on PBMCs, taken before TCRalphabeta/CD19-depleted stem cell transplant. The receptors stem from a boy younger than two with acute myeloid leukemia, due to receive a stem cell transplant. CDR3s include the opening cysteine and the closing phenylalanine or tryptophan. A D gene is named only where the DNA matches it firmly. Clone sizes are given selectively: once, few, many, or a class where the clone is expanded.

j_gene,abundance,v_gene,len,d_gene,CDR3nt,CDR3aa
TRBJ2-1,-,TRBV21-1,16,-,TGTGCCAGCAGCAAAGCCCAGGGTTGGGGCTACAATGAGCAGTTCTTC,CASSKAQGWGYNEQFF
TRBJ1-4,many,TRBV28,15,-,TGTGCCAGCAGCCTCCCAGGGCCCGATAATGAAAAACTGTTTTTT,CASSLPGPDNEKLFF
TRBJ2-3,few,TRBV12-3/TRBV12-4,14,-,TGTGCCAGCAGTTTAGTTCGACAAGGTGATACGCAGTATTTT,CASSLVRQGDTQYF
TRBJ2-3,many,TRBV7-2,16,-,TGTGCCAGCAGCCCTCTTGCGGGGAGGAGGTCAGATACGCAGTATTTT,CASSPLAGRRSDTQYF
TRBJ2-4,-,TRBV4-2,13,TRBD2,TGTGCCAGCAGCCATTGGCGGGAGAACATTCAGTACTTC,CASSHWRENIQYF
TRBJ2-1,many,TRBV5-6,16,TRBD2,TGTGCCAGCAGCTTGAGAACTAGCGGGGGGCACAATGAGCAGTTCTTC,CASSLRTSGGHNEQFF
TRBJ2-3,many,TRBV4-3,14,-,TGCGCCAGCAGCCCGGGACTCTCCACAGATACGCAGTATTTT,CASSPGLSTDTQYF
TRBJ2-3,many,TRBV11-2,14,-,TGTGCCAGCGGGCCTGTTACAGGCACAGATACGCAGTATTTT,CASGPVTGTDTQYF
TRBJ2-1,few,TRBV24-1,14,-,TGTGCCACCAGTGATTTGGCCGCCTACAATGAGCAGTTCTTC,CATSDLAAYNEQFF
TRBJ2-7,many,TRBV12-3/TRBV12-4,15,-,TGTGCCAGCAGTTTATGGCAGGTAGCCCCCTACGAGCAGTACTTC,CASSLWQVAPYEQYF
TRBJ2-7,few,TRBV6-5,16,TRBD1,TGTGCCAGCAGTTACTCGTCAGGGGGTCCCGCCTACGAGCAGTACTTC,CASSYSSGGPAYEQYF
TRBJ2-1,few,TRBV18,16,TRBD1,TGTGCCAGCTCACCACCTGACAGGGGGCTGAACAATGAGCAGTTCTTC,CASSPPDRGLNNEQFF
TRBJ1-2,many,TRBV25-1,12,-,TGTGCCAGCAGTGATCGTCTCTATGGCTACACCTTC,CASSDRLYGYTF
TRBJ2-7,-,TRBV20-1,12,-,TGCAGTGCTTGGGACCACTCCTACGAGCAGTACTTC,CSAWDHSYEQYF
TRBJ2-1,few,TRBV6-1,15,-,TGTGCCAGCAGTAGGGGGGGTATTTCCTACAATGAGCAGTTCTTC,CASSRGGISYNEQFF
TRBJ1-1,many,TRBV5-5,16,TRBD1,TGTGCCAGCAGCTTGAGATTAGGGGGCAGGGGCACTGAAGCTTTCTTT,CASSLRLGGRGTEAFF
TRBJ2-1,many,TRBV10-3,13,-,TGTGCCATGGCGCCGGGACCCTTGAATGAGCAGTTCTTC,CAMAPGPLNEQFF
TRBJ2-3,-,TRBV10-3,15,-,TGTGCCATCAGTGGCGTCCGGCCGAGCACAGATACGCAGTATTTT,CAISGVRPSTDTQYF
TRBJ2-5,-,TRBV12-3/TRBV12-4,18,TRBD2,TGTGCCAGCTGTTTTAGGGTAGATCTAACTAGCGGCCAAGAGACCCAGTACTTC,CASCFRVDLTSGQETQYF
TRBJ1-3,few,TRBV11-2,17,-,TGTGCCAGCAGCTTAGATTGGTGGAGGTGGAGAGGAAACACCATATATTTT,CASSLDWWRWRGNTIYF
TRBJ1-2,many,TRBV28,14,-,TGTGCCAGCAGTTTTGACAGCTGGATCTATGGCTACACCTTC,CASSFDSWIYGYTF
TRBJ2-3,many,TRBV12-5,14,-,TGTGCTAGTGGACGAGGAACAAGCACAGATACGCAGTATTTT,CASGRGTSTDTQYF
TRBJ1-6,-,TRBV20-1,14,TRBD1,TGCAGTGCTAGGACAGGGGATTATAATTCACCCCTCCACTTT,CSARTGDYNSPLHF
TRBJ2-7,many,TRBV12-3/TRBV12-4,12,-,TGTGCCAGCATGGGAGACTGGTACGAGCAGTACTTC,CASMGDWYEQYF
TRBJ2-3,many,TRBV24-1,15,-,TGTGCCACCAGTGCCCTAGGCGGGGGCACAGATACGCAGTATTTT,CATSALGGGTDTQYF
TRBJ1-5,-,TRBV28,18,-,TGTGCCAGCAGTTTAACTGACAGGCTGTTAACTAGCAATCAGCCCCAGCATTTT,CASSLTDRLLTSNQPQHF
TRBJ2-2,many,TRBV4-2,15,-,TGTGCCAGCAGCCAAGATAGCAGGGGTACCGGGGAGCTGTTTTTT,CASSQDSRGTGELFF
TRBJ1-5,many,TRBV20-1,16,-,TGCAGTGCTAGAGATAAGAAGGGCTATAGCAATCAGCCCCAGCATTTT,CSARDKKGYSNQPQHF
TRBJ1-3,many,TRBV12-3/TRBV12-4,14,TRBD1,TGTGCCAGCAGTTCTACAGGGGCCGGAAACACCATATATTTT,CASSSTGAGNTIYF
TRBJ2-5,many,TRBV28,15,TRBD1,TGTGCCAGCAGGCGTCGGGACAGGGCGCAGGAGACCCAGTACTTC,CASRRRDRAQETQYF
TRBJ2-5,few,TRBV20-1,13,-,TGCAGTGCTAATTCCCAGGGACAAGAGACCCAGTACTTC,CSANSQGQETQYF
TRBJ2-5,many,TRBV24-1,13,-,TGTGCCACCTCCCCCTCGGACCTAGAGACCCAGTACTTC,CATSPSDLETQYF
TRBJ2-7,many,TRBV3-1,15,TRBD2,TGTGCCAGCAGCCTGGACGCGGGGGTGAGCTACGAGCAGTACTTC,CASSLDAGVSYEQYF
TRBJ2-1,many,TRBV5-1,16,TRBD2,TGCGCCAGCAGGACAGGACTAGCGGGGGGTTACAATGAGCAGTTCTTC,CASRTGLAGGYNEQFF
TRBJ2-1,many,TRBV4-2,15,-,TGTGCCAGCAGCCAAGAGGGATACTCCTACAATGAGCAGTTCTTC,CASSQEGYSYNEQFF
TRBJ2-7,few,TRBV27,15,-,TGTGCCAGCAGTTTGGGTTTGGGGATCCCCTACGAGCAGTACTTC,CASSLGLGIPYEQYF
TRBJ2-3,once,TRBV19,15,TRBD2,TGTGCCACCCAAGCGGGGGGGGCTTTCACAGATACGCAGTATTTT,CATQAGGAFTDTQYF
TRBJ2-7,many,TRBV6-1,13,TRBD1,TGTGCCAGCAGGCCGCGACAGGGCTACGAGCAGTACTTC,CASRPRQGYEQYF
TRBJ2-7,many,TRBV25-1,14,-,TGTGCCAGCAGTTCAAGCTACGGGGCCTACGAGCAGTACTTC,CASSSSYGAYEQYF
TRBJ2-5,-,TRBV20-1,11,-,TGCAGCCGACGTGACCAAGAGACCCAGTACTTC,CSRRDQETQYF
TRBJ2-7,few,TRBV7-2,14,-,TGTGCCAGCAGCAAAAAGGGACTTGCTTACGAGCAGTACTTC,CASSKKGLAYEQYF
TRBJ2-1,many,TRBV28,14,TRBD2,TGTGCCAGCAGGACCGGGACTAAAAACAATGAGCAGTTCTTC,CASRTGTKNNEQFF
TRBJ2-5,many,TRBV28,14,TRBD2,TGTGCCAGCAGTTTGAGCGGGGCACAAGAGACCCAGTACTTC,CASSLSGAQETQYF
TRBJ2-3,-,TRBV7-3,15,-,TGTGCCAGCAGCTTTACCGGGGCCCTCACAGATACGCAGTATTTT,CASSFTGALTDTQYF
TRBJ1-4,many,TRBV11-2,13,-,TGTGCCAGCAGCTTAAGCGCAGGGGAAAAACTGTTTTTT,CASSLSAGEKLFF
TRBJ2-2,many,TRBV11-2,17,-,TGTGCCAGCAGAAGAATCCAGGGTGTGGTGAACACCGGGGAGCTGTTTTTT,CASRRIQGVVNTGELFF